These 26 T cell receptor beta chains were sequenced from one sample in a study of blood T cell repertoires in COVID-19. The assay was immunoSEQ multiplex PCR, and TCRdb's table has in-frame clones only and misses some. The table shows 25,000 to 35,000 clones, with approximately 89% occurring only once. Sequenced: peripheral blood. These receptors came from a human donor with acute or convalescent COVID-19. The donor label of this sample is uncertain.

The chain has TRBV18 and TRBJ2-7, with D possibly TRBD2 on 6 matching bases. The germline V gene encodes CDR1 KGHSH and CDR2 LQKENI. The CDR3 length is 14 residues. The V end lost 3 bases, the J end lost 9 bases, and 18 bases lay between the germline ends. The chain's CDR3 is CASSPWGGGTGQYF. The CDR3 DNA sequence: TGTGCCAGCTCACCTTGGGGCGGCGGGACGGGGCAGTACTTC.

The chain employs TRBV19 and TRBJ2-4, with D possibly matching TRBD1 (7 bases). CDR1 LNHDA and CDR2 SQIVND come from the germline V gene (reference sequence). The length of the CDR3 is 14 residues. V was pared by 5 bases and J by 6 bases, with 14 bases between. The CDR3 region is CASSEGGGGNIQYF. CDR3 bases: TGTGCCAGTAGTGAAGGAGGGGGCGGAAACATTCAGTACTTC.

The chain is built from TRBV15 and TRBJ2-3; 7 bases align to TRBD2. Trimming at V came to 1 base and at J to 1 base, leaving 5 bases not matched to a gene. CDR3 size: 16 residues. CDR1 and CDR2 (germline): LNHNV, YYDKDF (reference sequence). The CDR3 here is CATSRGASGGTDTQYF. The DNA of the CDR3 is TGTGCCACCAGCAGAGGGGCTAGCGGAGGCACAGATACGCAGTATTTT.

The rearrangement links TRBV5-4 to TRBJ2-3; tentatively, D is TRBD2 (5 bases). This CDR3 has 14 amino acids. V lost 1 base, J lost 6 bases, and 12 bases lay in between. The germline V gene has CDR1 SGHNT and CDR2 YYREEE (reference sequence). The CDR3 DNA reads TGTGCCAGCAGCTTGTCTAGCTCCGCGGATACGCAGTATTTT. It encodes CASSLSSSADTQYF.

The chain combines TRBV28 with TRBJ2-1, with 14 positions matching TRBD2. V shed 8 bases and J 0 bases; nucleotides not matched to a gene: 9. CDR3 length equals 18 residues. Looked up from germline, CDR1 is MDHEN and CDR2 is SYDVKM. The CDR3, as DNA: TGTGCCAGCGGGACTAGCGGGAGATGGGCCTCCTCCTACAATGAGCAGTTCTTC. Protein product: CASGTSGRWASSYNEQFF.

The rearrangement joins TRBV2 to TRBJ2-6, with TRBD1 matching over 9 bases. J gave up 3 bases and V 5 bases, and 8 bases lay outside the gene matches. The germline V gene has CDR1 SNHLY and CDR2 FYNNEI. The CDR3 has 17 residues. CDR3 in DNA: TGTGCCAGCAGTAACAGGGGGCGGGCGAATGGGGCCAACGTCCTGACTTTC. Its protein is CASSNRGRANGANVLTF.

This chain joins TRBV7-6 and TRBJ2-5; 10 nucleotides match TRBD1. With 5 bases clipped from V and 5 bases from J, the junction kept 2 bases outside the gene matches. Germline assignment: CDR1 SGHVS and CDR2 FNYEAQ. CDR3 size: 13 residues. This chain's CDR3 is CASSRGQGETQYF. The DNA for the CDR3 is TGTGCCAGCAGCCGGGGACAGGGGGAGACCCAGTACTTC.

This clone was seen only once. The rearrangement uses TRBV11-2 and TRBJ1-1, with D hard to call. Germline-derived CDR1 and CDR2 are SGHAT and FQNNGV. V dropped 5 bases and J dropped 2 bases, with 9 bases sitting between them. The CDR3 totals 13 residues. The CDR3 DNA sequence: TGTGCCAGCAGCCCACACCAAAACACTGAAGCTTTCTTT. It specifies CASSPHQNTEAFF.

The chain combines TRBV9 with TRBJ2-1, with 9 bases lining up with TRBD1. J was trimmed by 5 bases and V by 0 bases; bases with no gene match: 6. Germline CDR1 reads SGDLS; CDR2 reads YYNGEE. The CDR3 spans 16 residues. The DNA for the CDR3 is TGTGCCAGCAGCGTAGATCCAGGACAGGGGAACAATGAGCAGTTCTTC. Translation: CASSVDPGQGNNEQFF. Full variable domain (missing parts from reference TRBV9 and TRBJ2-1): DSGVTQTPKHLITATGQRVTLRCSPRSGDLSVYWYQQSLDQGLQFLIQYYNGEERAKGNILERFSAQQFPDLHSELNLSSLELGDSALYFCASSVDPGQGNNEQFFGPGTRLTVL.

DNA for the CDR3: TGCAGTGCTAGTTTCACAGGGAACTATGGCTACACCTTC. Encoded protein: CSASFTGNYGYTF. The chain links TRBV20-1 to TRBJ1-2; D is possibly TRBD1 (6 bases). Trimming pared 3 bases from V and 2 bases from J, leaving 10 bases between. This CDR3 is 13 amino acids long. CDR1 and CDR2 from the germline V gene are DFQATT and SNEGSKA (reference sequence).

The chain has TRBV12-3 or TRBV12-4 and TRBJ1-1; D is unresolved. V lost 1 base to trimming and J lost 2 bases, with 5 bases between them. The CDR3 has 13 residues. The CDR3 protein is CASSLVGNTEAFF. Written as DNA, the CDR3 is TGTGCCAGCAGTTTAGTGGGCAACACTGAAGCTTTCTTT.

This rearrangement joins TRBV19 to TRBJ1-2; 9 positions agree with TRBD1. CDR3 length: 13 amino acids. The germline V gene encodes CDR1 LNHDA and CDR2 SQIVND (reference sequence). Trimming removed 6 bases from V and 7 bases from J; junction bases left unmatched: 6. CDR3 nucleotide sequence: TGTGCCAGTAGGCGGACAGGGGTGGCTGGCTACACCTTC. Encoded protein: CASRRTGVAGYTF.

The chain is built from TRBV28 and TRBJ2-4; 8 positions agree with TRBD2. This CDR3 has 16 residues. The J segment lost 0 bases and the V segment lost 4 bases, leaving 5 bases of the junction unmatched. Germline V gene data show CDR1 as MDHEN and CDR2 as SYDVKM. CDR3 coding DNA: TGTGCCAGCAGTTCGGGGGGGCTACTAGCCAAAAACATTCAGTACTTC. It specifies CASSSGGLLAKNIQYF.

This chain uses TRBV10-2 with TRBJ1-5; D gene uncertain. Germline V gene lookup returns CDR1 WSHSY and CDR2 SAAADI. The CDR3 sequence is 15 residues long. Trimming took off 6 bases at V and 2 bases at J, with 14 bases between the two ends. For the CDR3, the DNA is TGCGCCAGCAGGGAAAGCCGACAAGGCAATCAGCCCCAGCATTTT. It specifies CASRESRQGNQPQHF.

This chain links TRBV5-8 with TRBJ1-4; 8 bases line up with TRBD1. V lost 4 bases and J lost 7; bases outside the gene matches: 3. Germline V gene sequence: CDR1 SGHTS, CDR2 YDEGEE. The CDR3 is made up of 13 amino acids. The DNA of the CDR3 is TGTGCCAGCAGCAAGGACAGGGTTGAAAAACTGTTTTTT. Amino acids: CASSKDRVEKLFF. Based on the CDR3 plus reference TRBV5-8 and TRBJ1-4, the full variable domain is EAGVTQSPTHLIKTRGQQATLRCSPISGHTSVYWYQQALGLGLQFLLWYDEGEERNRGNFPPRFSGRQFPNYSSELNVNALELEDSALYLCASSKDRVEKLFFGSGTQLSVL.

There are a few counts of this clone. The CDR3 bases are TGTGCCACCAGTGTAAGGGGACTAGCGGGAGGGTCTTCCAATGAGCAGTTCTTC. Amino acids: CATSVRGLAGGSSNEQFF. This chain uses TRBV24-1 with TRBJ2-1; 16 nucleotides agree with TRBD2. Per germline, CDR1 KGHDR and CDR2 SFDVKD. The length of the CDR3 is 18 residues. V gave up 5 bases and J gave up 6 bases; unmatched junction bases: 9.

CDR3 DNA sequence: TGTGCCAGCAGCGCCTTAGGGACTAGCGGGAGCTACGAGCAGTACTTC. Translation gives CASSALGTSGSYEQYF. The chain has TRBV9 and TRBJ2-7; 14 bases align to TRBD2. Germline assignment: CDR1 SGDLS and CDR2 YYNGEE. The length of the CDR3 is 16 residues. The V segment lost 3 bases and the J segment 3 bases; nucleotides outside the gene matches: 5.

V and J are TRBV27 and TRBJ1-5; TRBD1 is a possible D gene (6 bases). The CDR3 runs 14 residues. Trimming removed 6 bases from V and 0 bases from J, with 9 bases in between. Germline V gene lookup returns CDR1 MNHEY and CDR2 SMNVEV (reference sequence). The CDR3 protein is CASRDRNSNQPQHF. CDR3 in DNA: TGTGCCAGCAGGGACAGAAATAGCAATCAGCCCCAGCATTTT.

This rearrangement joins TRBV5-1 to TRBJ2-7, with D possibly TRBD1 on 5 matching bases. Trimming took 2 bases from V and 4 from J, leaving 13 bases between them. Germline CDR1 reads SGHRS; CDR2 reads YFSETQ. CDR3 length: 14 amino acids. The CDR3 sequence is CASSFADSSYEQYF. In nucleotides, the CDR3 is TGCGCCAGCAGCTTTGCCGACAGTTCTTACGAGCAGTACTTC.

This sequence joins TRBV2 and TRBJ1-2; D gene uncertain. The CDR3 runs 13 residues. The germline V gene encodes CDR1 SNHLY and CDR2 FYNNEI. The ends were cut back, 1 base at V and 5 bases at J, with 8 bases in the middle. The CDR3 nucleotides are TGTGCCAGCAGTGAAGAAGAGAATTATGGCTACACCTTC. Translating gives CASSEEENYGYTF.

By proportion, this clone is medium-sized. This chain joins TRBV27 and TRBJ2-1; 12 bases align to TRBD2. Germline V gene sequence: CDR1 MNHEY, CDR2 SMNVEV (reference sequence). V dropped 3 bases and J dropped 6; count of bases not matched to a gene: 9. The CDR3 length is 17 residues. The CDR3 nucleotides read TGTGCCAGCAGTTTCATAACTAGCGGGGGGTTCGGCAATGAGCAGTTCTTC. It encodes CASSFITSGGFGNEQFF.

The chain has TRBV19 and TRBJ1-3; 10 nucleotides match TRBD1. The CDR3 runs to 16 residues. Trimming removed 4 bases from V and 2 bases from J; junction bases left unmatched: 5. Germline V gene data show CDR1 as LNHDA and CDR2 as SQIVND (reference sequence). CDR3 nucleotides: TGTGCCAGTAGTACCACCGGGACAGGGGCTGGAAACACCATATATTTT. It yields the protein CASSTTGTGAGNTIYF. Full variable domain (missing parts from reference TRBV19 and TRBJ1-3): DGGITQSPKYLFRKEGQNVTLSCEQNLNHDAMYWYRQDPGQGLRLIYYSQIVNDFQKGDIAEGYSVSREKKESFPLTVTSAQKNPTAFYLCASSTTGTGAGNTIYFGEGSWLTVV.

V and J are TRBV6-2 or TRBV6-3 and TRBJ2-3, with TRBD2 as a possible D gene (7 bases). The V gene's germline CDR1 is MNHEY and CDR2 SVGEGT. Deletions cut 0 bases from V and 6 bases from J, with 13 bases between. This CDR3 is 15 amino acids long. The CDR3 loop is CASSYSAGALDTQYF. As DNA, the CDR3 is TGTGCCAGCAGTTACTCGGCGGGGGCCCTGGATACGCAGTATTTT.

This sequence joins TRBV6-5 and TRBJ2-5; possibly TRBD2 for D (6 bases). The germline V gene has CDR1 MNHEY and CDR2 SVGAGI. With 6 bases removed from V and 1 base from J, the gap between germline ends came to 12 bases. CDR3 length: 14 residues. CDR3 coding DNA: TGTGCCAGCAGCCGCCGGAGGGGCCAAGAGACCCAGTACTTC. Translated: CASSRRRGQETQYF.

J is TRBJ1-3 and V is TRBV4-2; D is uncertain. Germline V gives CDR1 LGHNA, CDR2 YNFKEQ. V was cut by 2 bases and J by 3 bases, with 5 bases left in between. The CDR3 has 13 residues. The chain's CDR3 is CASSQIYGNTIYF. Here the CDR3 DNA reads TGTGCCAGCAGCCAAATCTATGGAAACACCATATATTTT.

The chain employs TRBV5-1 and TRBJ1-5, with D possibly TRBD1 on 6 matching bases. The germline V and J ends were trimmed by 3 bases and 5 bases, with 18 bases remaining between them. In germline, CDR1 is SGHRS, CDR2 YFSETQ. CDR3 length: 16 amino acids. CDR3 amino acids: CASSWPPPGVDQPQHF. CDR3 nucleotides: TGCGCCAGCAGCTGGCCTCCACCAGGGGTGGATCAGCCCCAGCATTTT. The full variable domain, rest sourced from reference TRBV5-1 and TRBJ1-5, is KAGVTQTPRYLIKTRGQQVTLSCSPISGHRSVSWYQQTPGQGLQFLFEYFSETQRNKGNFPGRFSGRQFSNSRSEMNVSTLELGDSALYLCASSWPPPGVDQPQHFGDGTRLSIL.